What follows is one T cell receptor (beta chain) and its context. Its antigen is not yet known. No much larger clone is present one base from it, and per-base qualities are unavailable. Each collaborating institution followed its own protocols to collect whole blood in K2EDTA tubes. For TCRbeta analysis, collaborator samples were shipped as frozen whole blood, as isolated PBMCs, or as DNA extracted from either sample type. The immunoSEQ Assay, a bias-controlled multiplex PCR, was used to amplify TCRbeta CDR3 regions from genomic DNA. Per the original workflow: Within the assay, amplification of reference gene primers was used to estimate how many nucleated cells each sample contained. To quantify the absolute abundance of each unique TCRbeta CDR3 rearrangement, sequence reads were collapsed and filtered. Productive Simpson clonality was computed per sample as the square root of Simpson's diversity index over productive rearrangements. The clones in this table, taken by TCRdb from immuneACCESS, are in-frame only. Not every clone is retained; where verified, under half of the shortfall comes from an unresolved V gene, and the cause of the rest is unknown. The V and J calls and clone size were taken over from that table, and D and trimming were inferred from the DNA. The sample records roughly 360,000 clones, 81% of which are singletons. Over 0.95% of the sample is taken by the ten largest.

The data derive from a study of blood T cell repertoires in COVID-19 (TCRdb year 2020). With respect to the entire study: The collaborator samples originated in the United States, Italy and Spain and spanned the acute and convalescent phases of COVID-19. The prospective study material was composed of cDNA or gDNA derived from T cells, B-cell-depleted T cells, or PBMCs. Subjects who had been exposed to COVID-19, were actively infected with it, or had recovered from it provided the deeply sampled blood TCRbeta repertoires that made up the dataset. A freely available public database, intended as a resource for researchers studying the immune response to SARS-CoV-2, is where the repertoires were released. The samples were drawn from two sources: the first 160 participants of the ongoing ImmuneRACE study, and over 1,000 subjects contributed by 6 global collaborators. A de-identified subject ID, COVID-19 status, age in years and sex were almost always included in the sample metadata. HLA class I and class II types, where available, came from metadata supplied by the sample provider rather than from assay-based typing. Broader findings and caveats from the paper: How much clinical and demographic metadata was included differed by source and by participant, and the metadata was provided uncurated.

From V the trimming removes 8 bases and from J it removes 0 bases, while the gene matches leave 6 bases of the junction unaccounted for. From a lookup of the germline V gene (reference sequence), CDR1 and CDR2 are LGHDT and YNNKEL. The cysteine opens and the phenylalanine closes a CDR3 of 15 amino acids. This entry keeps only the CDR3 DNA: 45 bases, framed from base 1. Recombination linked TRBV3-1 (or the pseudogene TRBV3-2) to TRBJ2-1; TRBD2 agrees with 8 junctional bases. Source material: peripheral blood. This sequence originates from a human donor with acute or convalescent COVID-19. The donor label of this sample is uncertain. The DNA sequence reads TGTGCCAGCTCAGCGGGAGTAGGCTCCTACAATGAGCAGTTCTTC. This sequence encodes CASSAGVGSYNEQFF.